Below, one T cell receptor (beta chain) is given with its context. The CDR3 runs 15 residues. V shed 10 bases, J shed 0 bases, and the junction held 4 bases outside the gene matches. Germline V gene data show CDR1 as MGHDK and CDR2 as SYGVNS. This sample was taken from a study of control samples from healthy donors and cancer patients. Method: immunoSEQ multiplex PCR; TCRdb's copy keeps in-frame clones and lacks some. The sample records 98,000 or so clones, 70% to 85% being singletons. Sequenced material: blood. This TCR was sampled from a young man in good health. V and J are TRBV25-1 and TRBJ2-2, with 11 bases that match TRBD2. The CDR3 is CATLSGGANTGELFF. As DNA, the CDR3 is TGTGCCACCCTTAGCGGGGGGGCGAACACCGGGGAGCTGTTTTTT.